Listed here are 31 T cell receptor beta chains from one sample, sequenced in a study of shared clonotypes between healthy human individuals. This table comes from immunoSEQ multiplex PCR, and its TCRdb copy is limited to in-frame clones, with some not included. This table has around 2,000,000 clones, about 92% appearing once. CD45RO-negative, CCR7-selected cells formed the naive CD8 fraction, which excluded terminally differentiated effector memory CD45RA+ cells. What was sequenced was naive CD8+ T cells from PBMCs. The receptor source for this set is a man aged 18 to 30 in good health. Some clones in this sample may be carry-over from other donors' samples.

The chain uses TRBV10-2 and TRBJ2-7; unclear D gene. CDR3 length: 14 residues. Looked up from germline, CDR1 is WSHSY and CDR2 is SAAADI. V dropped 4 bases and J dropped 3 bases, with 13 bases sitting between them. The CDR3 DNA is TGCGCCAGCAGTGGAGTTGGAGCGAACTACGAGCAGTACTTC. Its translation: CASSGVGANYEQYF.

The chain combines TRBV7-7 with TRBJ2-5, with 9 bases that match TRBD1. V was clipped by 4 bases and J by 2 bases; unmatched bases: 2. Germline lookup yields CDR1 SSHAT and CDR2 FNYEAQ (reference sequence). The CDR3 runs to 14 residues. The CDR3 DNA sequence: TGTGCCAGCAGCTCCGGGACAGGGCAAGAGACCCAGTACTTC. It yields the protein CASSSGTGQETQYF.

The CDR3 protein is CASSLAKGGYAVEQYF. The CDR3 DNA sequence: TGTGCCAGCAGCTTAGCAAAGGGGGGGTATGCGGTCGAGCAGTACTTC. The J gene is TRBJ2-7, the V gene TRBV11-1, with D possibly TRBD2 on 7 matching bases. The V end lost 0 bases, the J end lost 6 bases, and 18 bases lay between the germline ends. Germline CDR1 is SGHAT and CDR2 is FQDESV (reference sequence). CDR3 length equals 16 residues.

The chain uses TRBV6-5 and TRBJ1-1; D unresolved. Deletions cut 0 bases from V and 1 base from J, with 9 bases between. Germline loops: CDR1 MNHEY, CDR2 SVGAGI. The CDR3 spans 15 residues. CDR3 sequence: CASSYSHLPNTEAFF. CDR3 in DNA: TGTGCCAGCAGTTACTCGCATCTCCCGAACACTGAAGCTTTCTTT.

The chain is built from TRBV27 and TRBJ2-3, with 11 bases aligning to TRBD2. The CDR3 has 14 residues. Per the germline V gene, CDR1 is MNHEY and CDR2 is SMNVEV (reference sequence). The V gene end was trimmed by 3 bases and the J gene end by 5 bases; junction bases not matched to a gene: 1. CDR3 region: CASSFGLAGDTQYF. The CDR3 nucleotides read TGTGCCAGCAGTTTCGGACTAGCGGGAGATACGCAGTATTTT.

The chain has TRBV10-2 and TRBJ2-3; D ambiguous. V lost 1 base and J lost 3, with 11 bases in between. From germline, CDR1 is WSHSY and CDR2 SAAADI. The CDR3 consists of 15 residues. CDR3 residues: CASSEFTARTDTQYF. The CDR3 nucleotides are TGCGCCAGCAGTGAGTTCACGGCAAGAACAGATACGCAGTATTTT.

This chain connects TRBV9 to TRBJ2-7, with TRBD2 identical over 7 bases. The CDR3 extends over 15 amino acids. J gave up 4 bases and V 5 bases, and 12 bases lay outside the gene matches. Germline-derived CDR1 and CDR2 are SGDLS and YYNGEE. CDR3 nucleotides: TGTGCCAGCAGTGCGGGGGAGGGTAGTCCATACGAGCAGTACTTC. The encoded protein is CASSAGEGSPYEQYF.

The genes are TRBV28 and TRBJ1-1; D may be TRBD1 (5 bases). The CDR3 contains 15 residues. Germline V gene lookup returns CDR1 MDHEN and CDR2 SYDVKM. V was shortened by 1 base and J by 1 base, with 10 bases between the two germline ends. CDR3 sequence: CASSLFDSPNTEAFF. CDR3 nucleotides: TGTGCCAGCAGTTTATTCGACAGCCCGAACACTGAAGCTTTCTTT.

The V gene is TRBV5-4, the J gene TRBJ1-1; TRBD1 agrees at 8 bases. CDR1 is SGHNT, CDR2 YYREEE, per germline (reference sequence). There are 14 residues in the CDR3. The V and J ends lost 0 bases and 4 bases, in that order; junction bases with no gene match: 2. The chain's CDR3 is CASSLEQGATEAFF. CDR3 nucleotides: TGTGCCAGCAGCTTGGAGCAGGGGGCCACTGAAGCTTTCTTT. The full variable domain, its missing parts supplied by reference TRBV5-4 and TRBJ1-1, is ETGVTQSPTHLIKTRGQQVTLRCSSQSGHNTVSWYQQALGQGPQFIFQYYREEENGRGNFPPRFSGLQFPNYSSELNVNALELDDSALYLCASSLEQGATEAFFGQGTRLTVV.

The chain recombines TRBV7-2 with TRBJ2-2; D unclear. The CDR3 spans 13 residues. Germline V gene lookup returns CDR1 SGHTA and CDR2 FQGNSA. V dropped 5 bases and J dropped 6 bases, with 10 bases sitting between them. The DNA of the CDR3 is TGTGCCAGCAGCCCATTTGGTCCCGGGGAGCTGTTTTTT. This gives the protein CASSPFGPGELFF.

The genes are TRBV29-1 and TRBJ1-1; no firm D call. V was trimmed by 6 bases and J by 0 bases, leaving 8 bases between them. The CDR3 runs 12 residues. Looked up from germline, CDR1 is SQVTM and CDR2 is ANQGSEA. The CDR3: CSVPTMNTEAFF. CDR3 sequence (DNA): TGCAGCGTCCCAACTATGAACACTGAAGCTTTCTTT.

This clone was seen only once. The V and J genes are TRBV28 and TRBJ1-5; 10 nucleotides agree with TRBD1. CDR3 length: 15 residues. CDR1 is MDHEN, CDR2 SYDVKM, per germline. The J segment lost 7 bases and the V segment lost 6 bases, leaving 9 bases of the junction unmatched. CDR3 bases: TGTGCCAGCAGGCCGACAGGGGGCATAGGGCAGCCCCAGCATTTT. This encodes CASRPTGGIGQPQHF.

The DNA for the CDR3 is TGTGCCAGCAGCGGAGAGGTTAACAGGCCTGACAATGAGCAGTTCTTC. It specifies CASSGEVNRPDNEQFF. V gene TRBV13 combines with J gene TRBJ2-1, with D maybe TRBD1 (5 bases). The CDR3 extends over 16 amino acids. V was trimmed by 5 bases and J by 5 bases, leaving 19 bases between them. Per the germline V gene, CDR1 is PRHDT and CDR2 is FYEKMQ (reference sequence).

This clone was recorded only once. The chain combines TRBV19 with TRBJ2-2; no reliable D call. The germline V gene has CDR1 LNHDA and CDR2 SQIVND (reference sequence). Trimming removed 5 bases at V and 7 bases at J, with 17 bases between. The length of the CDR3 is 15 residues. For the CDR3, the DNA is TGTGCCAGTAGTTCCCTCGGGCCGACCGGCGGGGAGCTGTTTTTT. Translating it yields CASSSLGPTGGELFF.

The chain carries TRBV27 and TRBJ2-3; possible D gene TRBD2, 6 bases. CDR1 and CDR2 from the germline V gene are MNHEY and SMNVEV (reference sequence). V was clipped by 5 bases and J by 0 bases, with 21 bases between them. The CDR3 is 18 amino acids. The CDR3 sequence is CASSTTGLQITSTDTQYF. The CDR3 DNA sequence: TGTGCCAGCAGTACCACGGGACTCCAAATCACTAGCACAGATACGCAGTATTTT.

The chain has TRBV27 and TRBJ2-4; no definite D call. Germline CDR1 MNHEY, CDR2 SMNVEV (reference sequence). The CDR3 extends over 16 amino acids. V lost 3 bases to trimming and J lost 0 bases, with 12 bases between them. CDR3 nucleotides: TGTGCCAGCAGTTTTGTCGACGCCCTAGCCAAAAACATTCAGTACTTC. As protein: CASSFVDALAKNIQYF.

The chain combines TRBV9 with TRBJ2-5, with D unclear. The germline V gene has CDR1 SGDLS and CDR2 YYNGEE. This CDR3 comprises 15 residues. V lost 2 bases, J lost 5 bases, and 16 bases lay in between. The CDR3, as DNA: TGTGCCAGCAGCGTTGGACCGATAGGAAGGGAGACCCAGTACTTC. It is translated as CASSVGPIGRETQYF. Combining the CDR3 with reference TRBV9 and TRBJ2-5 gives the whole variable domain DSGVTQTPKHLITATGQRVTLRCSPRSGDLSVYWYQQSLDQGLQFLIQYYNGEERAKGNILERFSAQQFPDLHSELNLSSLELGDSALYFCASSVGPIGRETQYFGPGTRLLVL.

This chain uses TRBV5-1 with TRBJ1-1; TRBD1 might be the D (6 bases). CDR1 is SGHRS and CDR2 is YFSETQ in the germline V gene. V was shortened by 0 bases and J by 0 bases, with 15 bases between the two germline ends. This CDR3 is built from 17 residues. CDR3 in DNA: TGCGCCAGCAGCTTGGCAGAGCTCAGGGGCTTGAACACTGAAGCTTTCTTT. Translated, it gives CASSLAELRGLNTEAFF.

In DNA form, the CDR3 reads TGTGCCTCAAGTGGGGGGGGTCTTAGTGAGCAGTTCTTC. Translation: CASSGGGLSEQFF. The chain uses TRBV30 and TRBJ2-1; 7 bases map to TRBD2. Per the germline V gene, CDR1 is GTSNPN and CDR2 is SVGIG (reference sequence). The CDR3 covers 13 residues. With 7 bases clipped from V and 9 bases from J, the junction kept 12 bases outside the gene matches.

The CDR3 is CASSIRREGPYNEQFF. The DNA for the CDR3 is TGTGCCAGTAGTATTCGGCGGGAGGGCCCCTACAATGAGCAGTTCTTC. The chain has TRBV19 and TRBJ2-1; 9 positions match TRBD2. The ends lost 3 bases at V and 2 bases at J; junction bases unmatched: 5. CDR3 size: 16 residues. From germline, CDR1 is LNHDA and CDR2 SQIVND (reference sequence).

This rearrangement joins TRBV2 to TRBJ2-4, with a tentative D call TRBD2 (5 bases). This CDR3 has 15 amino acids. The ends were cut back, 5 bases at V and 3 bases at J, with 14 bases in the middle. Germline V gene lookup returns CDR1 SNHLY and CDR2 FYNNEI. The CDR3 DNA sequence: TGTGCCAGCAGTCCCGACCGGGATGACAAAAACATTCAGTACTTC. Translating it yields CASSPDRDDKNIQYF. The variable domain in full, completed from reference TRBV2 and TRBJ2-4, reads EPEVTQTPSHQVTQMGQEVILRCVPISNHLYFYWYRQILGQKVEFLVSFYNNEISEKSEIFDDQFSVERPDGSNFTLKIRSTKLEDSAMYFCASSPDRDDKNIQYFGAGTRLSVL.

This clone was picked up one time. The chain combines TRBV14 with TRBJ2-7; D unclear. The CDR3 is 15 residues long. The germline V gene encodes CDR1 SGHDN and CDR2 FVKESK. The germline V and J ends were trimmed by 0 bases and 0 bases, with 9 bases remaining between them. The CDR3 protein is CASSQDHTSSYEQYF. CDR3 coding DNA: TGTGCCAGCAGCCAAGATCACACTTCCTCCTACGAGCAGTACTTC.

V and J are TRBV7-9 and TRBJ1-4, with 7 bases lining up with TRBD1. CDR3 length: 17 amino acids. Germline-derived CDR1 and CDR2 are SEHNR and FQNEAQ (reference sequence). Germline trimming cut 4 bases from V and 6 bases from J; bases unmatched to any gene: 14. DNA of the CDR3: TGTGCCAGCAGCTCCCGAAATTCAGGGGGAGGTGATGAAAAACTGTTTTTT. It specifies CASSSRNSGGGDEKLFF.

The rearrangement joins TRBV19 to TRBJ2-3, with 7 bases identical to TRBD1. The CDR3 runs 14 residues. Germline values: CDR1 LNHDA, CDR2 SQIVND (reference sequence). J lost 2 bases, V lost 5 bases, and 4 bases had no gene match. Written as DNA, the CDR3 is TGTGCCAGTAGTGGGGACAGTTACACAGATACGCAGTATTTT. Translating it yields CASSGDSYTDTQYF.

The J gene is TRBJ2-2, the V gene TRBV6-1, with D perhaps TRBD1 or TRBD2 (5 bases each). V dropped 6 bases and J dropped 6 bases, with 17 bases sitting between them. Germline V lookup: CDR1 MNHNS, CDR2 SASEGT. CDR3 length: 15 amino acids. In DNA form, the CDR3 reads TGTGCCAGCAGCAGGCACCGAGGGGAGCCCGGGGAGCTGTTTTTT. It codes for CASSRHRGEPGELFF.

V and J are TRBV6-5 and TRBJ2-5, with a tentative D call TRBD2 (5 bases). The germline V and J ends were trimmed by 6 bases and 5 bases, with 19 bases remaining between them. Germline V gene sequence: CDR1 MNHEY, CDR2 SVGAGI. CDR3 length equals 15 residues. The CDR3: CASSYLPQAVETQYF. Written as DNA, the CDR3 is TGTGCCAGCAGCTATCTACCACAAGCGGTGGAGACCCAGTACTTC.

The chain employs TRBV9 and TRBJ2-7; 11 nucleotides match TRBD2. This CDR3 is built from 15 residues. Looked up from germline, CDR1 is SGDLS and CDR2 is YYNGEE. Trimming removed 4 bases from V and 2 bases from J; junction bases left unmatched: 5. The CDR3 DNA reads TGTGCCAGCAGCACAACTAGCGGGAGCCCCTACGAGCAGTACTTC. Translation gives CASSTTSGSPYEQYF.

This clone has only one observation. This rearrangement joins TRBV9 to TRBJ2-1; 7 bases map to TRBD2. Germline V gene lookup returns CDR1 SGDLS and CDR2 YYNGEE. V lost 5 bases, J lost 10 bases, and 3 bases stayed unmatched. CDR3 length: 11 amino acids. CDR3 DNA sequence: TGTGCCAGCAGTTTTAGCGGGGAGCAGTTCTTC. Its translation: CASSFSGEQFF.

The rearrangement joins TRBV4-1 to TRBJ2-5; D is possibly TRBD1 (6 bases). V lost 3 bases to trimming and J lost 0 bases, with 11 bases between them. The CDR3 spans 15 residues. Per germline, CDR1 MGHRA and CDR2 YSYEKL. This CDR3 reads CASSHPGQNQETQYF. The CDR3 DNA follows: TGCGCCAGCAGCCACCCCGGACAGAACCAAGAGACCCAGTACTTC.

V is TRBV7-8 and J is TRBJ1-2, with D possibly being TRBD1 (6 bases). CDR1 and CDR2 from the germline V gene are SGHVS and FQNEAQ. This CDR3 spans 15 amino acids. Trimming removed 0 bases at V and 3 bases at J, with 11 bases between. As DNA, the CDR3 is TGTGCCAGCAGCTTAGCGAAAGGGGGGTACTATGGCTACACCTTC. Protein sequence: CASSLAKGGYYGYTF.

The V call is TRBV7-9, the J call TRBJ1-1; D is ambiguous. The CDR3 sequence is 16 residues long. Per germline, CDR1 SEHNR and CDR2 FQNEAQ (reference sequence). With 5 bases removed from V and 6 bases from J, the gap between germline ends came to 22 bases. The CDR3, as DNA: TGTGCCAGCAGCCCGATCCTGGGTAAAGATAGTCCTGAAGCTTTCTTT. The encoded protein is CASSPILGKDSPEAFF.